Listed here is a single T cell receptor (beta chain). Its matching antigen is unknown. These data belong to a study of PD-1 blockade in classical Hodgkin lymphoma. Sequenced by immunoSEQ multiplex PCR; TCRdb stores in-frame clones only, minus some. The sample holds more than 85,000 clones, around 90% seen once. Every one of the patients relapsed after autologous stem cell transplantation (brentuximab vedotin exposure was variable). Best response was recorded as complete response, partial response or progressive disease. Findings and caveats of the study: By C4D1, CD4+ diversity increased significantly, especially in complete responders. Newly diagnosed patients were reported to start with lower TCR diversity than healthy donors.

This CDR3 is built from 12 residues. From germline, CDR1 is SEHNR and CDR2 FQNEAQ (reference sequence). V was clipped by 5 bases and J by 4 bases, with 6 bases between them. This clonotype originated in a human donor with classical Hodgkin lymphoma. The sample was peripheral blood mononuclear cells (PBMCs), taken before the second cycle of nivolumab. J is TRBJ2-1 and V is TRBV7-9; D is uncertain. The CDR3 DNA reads TGTGCCAGCAGCCAGAGATACAATGAGCAGTTCTTC. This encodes CASSQRYNEQFF.